These T cell receptor beta chains were read from a single sample in a study of blood T cells in healthy people across ages. TCRdb used MiXCR to reprocess the 5' RACE reads, holding one entry per CDR3 protein. The sample lists some 710,000 distinct CDR3 sequences; 46% were seen once. The sample comprised blood. Source of these receptors: a man older than 75 in good health. Each CDR3 is given with its conserved first and last residue. Each record gives: J gene, V gene, CDR3 protein.

TRBJ2-1 TRBV7-8 CASSETGAKGNNEQFF
TRBJ2-7 TRBV27 CATGTGGVDSYEQYF
TRBJ1-2 TRBV20-1 CSASRRQGAGGYTF
TRBJ1-6 TRBV5-6 CASSLTSGNSPLHF
TRBJ2-1 TRBV24-1 CATSDGTDYNEQFF
NA TRBV9 CASSVAYGQGNDEQYF
TRBJ2-1 TRBV24-1 CATSDRQGGTGYNEQFF
TRBJ2-3 TRBV12-3/TRBV12-4 CASSVLRTGTSGGDTQYF
TRBJ2-5 TRBV7-2 CASNQGGGETQYF
TRBJ2-3 TRBV29-1 CSVDHGDTQYF
TRBJ2-7 TRBV5-1 CASSLMGQVLNEQYF
TRBJ2-3 TRBV12-3/TRBV12-4 CASSFMDTQYF
TRBJ2-1 TRBV5-1 CASSPEGTFGEQFF
NA TRBV4-1 CASTRSYAGTATYEQYF
TRBJ2-3 TRBV12-3/TRBV12-4 CASSRGLAGGGSGTDTQYF
TRBJ2-1 TRBV13 CASSRERYNEQFF
TRBJ2-5 TRBV4-2 CASSQGGSGGQETQYF
TRBJ2-3 TRBV20-1 CSASTGTSGRTDMQYF
TRBJ2-6 TRBV9 CASSVFPGSGANVLTF
TRBJ2-4 TRBV28 CASSPAGGIAKNIQYF
TRBJ2-7 TRBV4-3 CASSQEGQGVYEQYF
TRBJ1-5 TRBV12-5 CASGLVNPGQGMVDQPQHF
TRBJ2-2 TRBV7-2 CASSLIAGGPTGELFF
TRBJ2-5 TRBV5-1 CASSWAGTIETQYF
TRBJ2-7 TRBV20-1 CSARTNYFTGQTYEQYF
TRBJ2-3 TRBV27 CASSQETDPSTDTQYF
TRBJ2-5 TRBV6-1 CASSGASTVETQYF
TRBJ1-2 TRBV20-1 CSARGPREDYGYTF
TRBJ2-7 TRBV15 CATSSNVAGGNEQYF
TRBJ2-1 TRBV5-1 CASSLPEQRAGEQFF
TRBJ2-7 TRBV15 CATSSNKGLAMAYEQYF
TRBJ2-1 TRBV20-1 CSARERASGYNEQFF
TRBJ2-1 TRBV20-1 CSAPSPPSTYNEQFF
TRBJ2-7 TRBV27 CASSSTLYSPYEQYF
TRBJ1-6 TRBV21-1 CASSDRDRANSPLHF
TRBJ2-1 TRBV29-1 CSVVADRRYYNEQFF
NA TRBV6-6 CASSYADRAKTQYF
TRBJ1-5 TRBV7-2 CASSSTPDRGSNQPQHF
TRBJ2-1 TRBV6-6 CASSPATGDYNEQFF
TRBJ2-1 TRBV2 CASSDFGGPGNEQFF
TRBJ2-3 TRBV7-2 CASSYRDSYTDTQYF
TRBJ2-3 TRBV4-2 CASSQVERLAGDTQYF
TRBJ2-1 TRBV5-1 CASSSTASSYNEQFF
TRBJ2-1 TRBV4-1 CASSQDPRTRQFF
TRBJ2-7 TRBV12-3/TRBV12-4 CTSGNPGTSGYEQYF
TRBJ1-2 TRBV7-9 CASSSSLNPYGYTF
TRBJ1-4 TRBV5-1 CASSLVQGNPNEKLFF
TRBJ2-4 TRBV12-3/TRBV12-4 CASTTVSAGTYKNIQYF
TRBJ2-3 TRBV28 CASRRTRRTDTQYF
TRBJ2-5 TRBV3-1 CASSQDRAGGTQYF
TRBJ2-7 TRBV29-1 CSAMTDSYEQYF